The source of this TCR beta chain is a study of T cells in Graves' hyperthyroidism and ophthalmopathy. Study-level results: Also found in blood were most expanded thyroid clonotypes above 0.001. Ophthalmopathy was predicted by the model a median of 6.5 months ahead of onset.

V was cut by 3 bases and J by 1 base, with 8 bases left in between. Looked up from germline, CDR1 is LGHNT and CDR2 is FRNRAP. This CDR3 is built from 14 residues. The sample holds a few counts of this clonotype. Its antigen is undetermined. Amplified regions were TCR beta CDR3 sequences from RNA transcripts. An initial round of RT-PCR targeting the TCR CDR3 relied on the HTBI primer set. TCRdb used MiXCR to reprocess the multiplex PCR reads, holding one entry per CDR3 protein. This sample has around 540,000 distinct CDR3 sequences, with about 16% found just once. This receptor was taken from a woman aged 25 to 39 with Graves' ophthalmopathy. The gene calls are TRBV12-5 and TRBJ2-3; TRBD1 is a possible D gene (5 bases). The sequenced sample consisted of blood. This CDR3 reads CASGLSGRTDTQYF. The DNA of the CDR3 is TGTGCTAGTGGTTTATCAGGGCGCACAGATACGCAGTATTTT.